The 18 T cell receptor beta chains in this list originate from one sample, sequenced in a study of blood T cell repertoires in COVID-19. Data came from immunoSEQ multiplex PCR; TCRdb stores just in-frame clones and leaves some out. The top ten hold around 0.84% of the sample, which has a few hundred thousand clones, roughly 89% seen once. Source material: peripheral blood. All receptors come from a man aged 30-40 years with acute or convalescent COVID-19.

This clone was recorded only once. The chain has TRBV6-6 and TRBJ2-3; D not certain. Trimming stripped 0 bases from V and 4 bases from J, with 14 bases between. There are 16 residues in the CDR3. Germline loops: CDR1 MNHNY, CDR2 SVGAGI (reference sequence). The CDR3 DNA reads TGTGCCAGCAGTTACTCGTTGGTAGCTACGTCAGATACGCAGTATTTT. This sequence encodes CASSYSLVATSDTQYF.

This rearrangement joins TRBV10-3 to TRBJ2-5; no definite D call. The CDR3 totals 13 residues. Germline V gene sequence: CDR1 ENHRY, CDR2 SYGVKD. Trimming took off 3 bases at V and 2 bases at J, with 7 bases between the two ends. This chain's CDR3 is CAISELVQETQYF. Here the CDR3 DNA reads TGTGCCATCAGTGAATTAGTTCAAGAGACCCAGTACTTC.

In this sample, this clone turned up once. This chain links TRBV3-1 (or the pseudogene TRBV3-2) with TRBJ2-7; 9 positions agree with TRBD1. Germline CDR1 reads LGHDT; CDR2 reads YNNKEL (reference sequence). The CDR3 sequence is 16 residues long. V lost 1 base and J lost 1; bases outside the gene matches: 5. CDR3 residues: CASSQAPTGGSYEQYF. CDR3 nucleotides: TGTGCCAGCAGCCAAGCACCGACAGGGGGGTCCTACGAGCAGTACTTC.

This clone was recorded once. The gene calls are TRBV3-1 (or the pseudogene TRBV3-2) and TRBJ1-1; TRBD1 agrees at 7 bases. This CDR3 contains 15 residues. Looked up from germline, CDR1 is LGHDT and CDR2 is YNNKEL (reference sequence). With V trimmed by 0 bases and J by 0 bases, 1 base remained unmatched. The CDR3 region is CASSQETGLNTEAFF. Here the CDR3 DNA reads TGTGCCAGCAGCCAAGAGACAGGGCTGAACACTGAAGCTTTCTTT.

CDR3 amino acids: CASSLTGGETQYF. The DNA for the CDR3 is TGCGCCAGCAGCTTGACGGGAGGAGAGACCCAGTACTTC. The chain has TRBV5-1 and TRBJ2-5; 7 nucleotides match TRBD2. The length of the CDR3 is 13 residues. In germline, CDR1 is SGHRS, CDR2 YFSETQ. V lost 1 base and J lost 4; bases outside the gene matches: 1.

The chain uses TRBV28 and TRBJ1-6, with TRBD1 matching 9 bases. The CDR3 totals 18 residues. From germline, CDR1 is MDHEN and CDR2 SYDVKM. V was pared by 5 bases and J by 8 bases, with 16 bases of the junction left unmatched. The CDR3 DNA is TGTGCCAGCAGTGGGGTCGGGACAGGGACGGTTGGGGATTCACCCCTCCACTTT. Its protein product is CASSGVGTGTVGDSPLHF.

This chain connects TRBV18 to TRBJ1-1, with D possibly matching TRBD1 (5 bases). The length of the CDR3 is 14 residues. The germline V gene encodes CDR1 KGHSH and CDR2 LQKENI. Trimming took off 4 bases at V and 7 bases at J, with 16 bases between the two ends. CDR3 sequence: CASSQQGIRVEAFF. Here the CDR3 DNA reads TGTGCCAGCTCACAGCAGGGTATTAGGGTTGAAGCTTTCTTT.

The CDR3 DNA reads as TGTGCCAGCAGCCCCAGGGGGAGTTCCTATAATTCACCCCTCCACTTT. This encodes CASSPRGSSYNSPLHF. This sequence joins TRBV13 and TRBJ1-6; 7 nucleotides line up with TRBD1. The CDR3 is made up of 16 amino acids. Germline V gene lookup returns CDR1 PRHDT and CDR2 FYEKMQ (reference sequence). V lost 5 bases and J lost 1; bases outside the gene matches: 5.

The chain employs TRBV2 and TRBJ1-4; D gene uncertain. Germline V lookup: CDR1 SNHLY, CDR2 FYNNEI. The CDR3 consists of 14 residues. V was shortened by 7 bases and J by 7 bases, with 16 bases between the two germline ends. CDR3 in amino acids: CASIKGGLSEKLFF. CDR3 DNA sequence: TGTGCCAGCATAAAAGGAGGCCTTAGTGAAAAACTGTTTTTT.

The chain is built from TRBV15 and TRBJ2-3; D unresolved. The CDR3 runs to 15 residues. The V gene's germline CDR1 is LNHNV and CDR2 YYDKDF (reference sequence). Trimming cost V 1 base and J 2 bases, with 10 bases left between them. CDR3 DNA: TGTGCCACCAGCAGAGGTTCAGGCCTCACAGATACGCAGTATTTT. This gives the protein CATSRGSGLTDTQYF. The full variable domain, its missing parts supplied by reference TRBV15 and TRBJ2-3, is DAMVIQNPRYQVTQFGKPVTLSCSQTLNHNVMYWYQQKSSQAPKLLFHYYDKDFNNEADTPDNFQSRRPNTSFCFLDIRSPGLGDTAMYLCATSRGSGLTDTQYFGPGTRLTVL.

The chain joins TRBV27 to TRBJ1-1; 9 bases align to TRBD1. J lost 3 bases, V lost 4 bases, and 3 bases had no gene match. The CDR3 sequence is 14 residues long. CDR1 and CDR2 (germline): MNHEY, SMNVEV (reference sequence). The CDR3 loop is CASSWDRDYTEAFF. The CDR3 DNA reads TGTGCCAGCAGTTGGGACAGGGATTACACTGAAGCTTTCTTT.

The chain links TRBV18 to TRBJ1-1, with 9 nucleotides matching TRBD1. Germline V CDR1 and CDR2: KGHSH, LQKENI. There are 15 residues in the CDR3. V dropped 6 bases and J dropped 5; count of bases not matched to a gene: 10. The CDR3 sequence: CASSPRTGVGTEAFF. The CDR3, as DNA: TGTGCCAGCTCGCCGAGGACAGGGGTGGGTACTGAAGCTTTCTTT.

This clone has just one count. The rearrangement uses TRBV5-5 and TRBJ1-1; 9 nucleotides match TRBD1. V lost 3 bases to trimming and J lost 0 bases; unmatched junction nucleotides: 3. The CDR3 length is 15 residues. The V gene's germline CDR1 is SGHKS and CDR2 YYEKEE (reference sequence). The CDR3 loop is CASSSQGAMNTEAFF. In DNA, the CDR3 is TGTGCCAGCAGCTCACAGGGGGCAATGAACACTGAAGCTTTCTTT.

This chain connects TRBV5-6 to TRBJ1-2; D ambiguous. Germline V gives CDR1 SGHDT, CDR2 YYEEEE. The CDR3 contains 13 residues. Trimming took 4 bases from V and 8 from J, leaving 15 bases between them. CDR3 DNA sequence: TGTGCCAGCAGCCTTGGCGGAATAGAAGGCTACACCTTC. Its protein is CASSLGGIEGYTF.

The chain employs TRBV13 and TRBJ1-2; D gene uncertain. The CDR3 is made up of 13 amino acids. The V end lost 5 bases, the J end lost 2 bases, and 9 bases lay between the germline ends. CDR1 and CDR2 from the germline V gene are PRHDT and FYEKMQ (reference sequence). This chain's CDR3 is CASSLTRNYGYTF. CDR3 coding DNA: TGTGCCAGCAGCCTGACGAGGAACTATGGCTACACCTTC.

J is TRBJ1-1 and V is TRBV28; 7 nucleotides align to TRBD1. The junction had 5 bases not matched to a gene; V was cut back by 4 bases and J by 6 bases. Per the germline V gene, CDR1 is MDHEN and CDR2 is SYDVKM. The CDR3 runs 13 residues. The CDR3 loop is CASSSRQGSEAFF. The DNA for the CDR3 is TGTGCCAGCAGTTCCCGACAGGGCTCTGAAGCTTTCTTT. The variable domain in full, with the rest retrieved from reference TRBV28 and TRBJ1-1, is DVKVTQSSRYLVKRTGEKVFLECVQDMDHENMFWYRQDPGLGLRLIYFSYDVKMKEKGDIPEGYSVSREKKERFSLILESASTNQTSMYLCASSSRQGSEAFFGQGTRLTVV.

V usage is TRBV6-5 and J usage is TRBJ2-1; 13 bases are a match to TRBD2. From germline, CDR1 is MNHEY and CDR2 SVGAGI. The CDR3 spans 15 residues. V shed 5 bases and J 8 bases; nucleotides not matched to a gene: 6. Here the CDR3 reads CASSTLAGGLHEQFF. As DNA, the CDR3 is TGTGCCAGCAGTACACTAGCGGGAGGGCTACATGAGCAGTTCTTC.

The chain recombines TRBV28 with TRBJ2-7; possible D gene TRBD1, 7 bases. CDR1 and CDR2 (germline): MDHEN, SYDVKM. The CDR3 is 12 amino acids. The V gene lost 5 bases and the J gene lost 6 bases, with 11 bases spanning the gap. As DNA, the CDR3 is TGTGCCAGCAGTGCGGGACAGTCCGAGCAGTACTTC. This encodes CASSAGQSEQYF.